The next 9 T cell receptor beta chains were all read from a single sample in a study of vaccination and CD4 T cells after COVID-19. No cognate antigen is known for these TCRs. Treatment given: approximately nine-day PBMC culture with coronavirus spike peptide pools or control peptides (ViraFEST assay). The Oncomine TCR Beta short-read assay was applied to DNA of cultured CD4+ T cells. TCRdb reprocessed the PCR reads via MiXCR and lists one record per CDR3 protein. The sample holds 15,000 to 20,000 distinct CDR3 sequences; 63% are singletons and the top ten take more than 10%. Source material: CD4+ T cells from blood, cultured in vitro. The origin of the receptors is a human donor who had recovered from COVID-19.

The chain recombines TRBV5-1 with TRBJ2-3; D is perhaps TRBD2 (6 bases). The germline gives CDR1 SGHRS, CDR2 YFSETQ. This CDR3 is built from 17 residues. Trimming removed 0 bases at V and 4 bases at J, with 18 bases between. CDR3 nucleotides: TGCGCCAGCAGCTTGGGGGTAATGGGGGGAGCCTCAGATACGCAGTATTTT. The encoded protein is CASSLGVMGGASDTQYF.

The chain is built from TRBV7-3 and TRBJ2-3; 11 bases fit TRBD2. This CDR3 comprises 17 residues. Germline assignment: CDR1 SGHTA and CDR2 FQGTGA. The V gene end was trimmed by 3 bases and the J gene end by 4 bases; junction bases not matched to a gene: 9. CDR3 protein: CASSFLPSGGRADTQYF. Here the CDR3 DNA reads TGTGCCAGCAGCTTTCTCCCTAGCGGGGGGAGAGCAGATACGCAGTATTTT.

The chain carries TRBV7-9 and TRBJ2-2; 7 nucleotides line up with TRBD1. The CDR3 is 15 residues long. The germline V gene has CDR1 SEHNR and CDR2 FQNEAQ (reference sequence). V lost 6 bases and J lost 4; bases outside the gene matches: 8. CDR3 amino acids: CASSKDRVGTGELFF. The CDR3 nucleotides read TGTGCCAGCAGTAAAGACAGGGTGGGCACCGGGGAGCTGTTTTTT.

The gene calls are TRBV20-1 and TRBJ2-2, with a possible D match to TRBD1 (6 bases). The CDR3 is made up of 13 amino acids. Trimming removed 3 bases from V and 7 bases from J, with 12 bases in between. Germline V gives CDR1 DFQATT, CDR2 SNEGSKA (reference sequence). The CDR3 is CSASLGAGGELFF. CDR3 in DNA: TGCAGTGCTAGTCTGGGGGCCGGCGGGGAGCTGTTTTTT.

CDR3 amino acids: CASSFGDGMNTEAFF. The CDR3 DNA sequence: TGTGCCAGCAGCTTTGGGGACGGAATGAACACTGAAGCTTTCTTT. The gene calls are TRBV7-2 and TRBJ1-1; D is perhaps TRBD1 (5 bases). V lost 3 bases and J lost 0, with 11 bases in between. Per germline, CDR1 SGHTA and CDR2 FQGNSA. This CDR3 contains 15 residues.

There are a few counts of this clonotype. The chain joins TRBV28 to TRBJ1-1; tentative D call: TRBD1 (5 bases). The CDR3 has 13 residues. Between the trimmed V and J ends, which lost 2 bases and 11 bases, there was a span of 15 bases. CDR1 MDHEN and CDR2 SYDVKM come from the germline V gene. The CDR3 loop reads CASSLSGGRSAFF. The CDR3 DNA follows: TGTGCCAGCAGTTTAAGTGGGGGTCGCTCCGCTTTCTTT.

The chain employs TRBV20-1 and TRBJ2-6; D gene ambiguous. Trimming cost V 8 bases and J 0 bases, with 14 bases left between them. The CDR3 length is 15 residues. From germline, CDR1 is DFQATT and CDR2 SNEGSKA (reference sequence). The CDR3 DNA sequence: TGCAGTCCCTTCCCAACCTTCTCTGGGGCCAACGTCCTGACTTTC. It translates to CSPFPTFSGANVLTF.

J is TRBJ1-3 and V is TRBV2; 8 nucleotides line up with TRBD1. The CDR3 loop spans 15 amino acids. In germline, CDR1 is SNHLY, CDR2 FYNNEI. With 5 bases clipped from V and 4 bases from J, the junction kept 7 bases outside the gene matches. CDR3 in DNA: TGTGCCAGCAGTTACTCCCGGGACAGGGGAAACACCATATATTTT. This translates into CASSYSRDRGNTIYF.

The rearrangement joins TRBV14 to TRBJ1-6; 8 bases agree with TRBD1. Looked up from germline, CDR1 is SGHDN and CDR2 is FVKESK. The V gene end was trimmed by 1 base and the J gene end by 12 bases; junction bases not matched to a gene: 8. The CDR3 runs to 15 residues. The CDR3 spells CASSQGGQGRRPLHF. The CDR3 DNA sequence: TGTGCCAGCAGCCAAGGTGGACAGGGCCGGAGACCCCTCCACTTT.